This T cell receptor beta chain was documented in a study of T cells in severe cutaneous drug reactions. Across the study: Enrollment required a probable or definite RegiSCAR diagnosis of SJS/TEN or DRESS. Blister fluid/cells and PBMC came from acute- or recovery-stage patients.

The donors had carbamazepine-induced Stevens-Johnson syndrome or toxic epidermal necrolysis. TCR subtype-specific primers in iRepertoire multiplex PCR prepared libraries for bulk and single-cell sequencing. TCRdb reprocessed the multiplex PCR reads, keeping one entry per CDR3 protein, no DNA. In total, the table holds several thousand distinct CDR3 sequences. Study-level results: One public TCRbeta CDR3 appeared in all seven blister samples, averaging about 13%.

Concerning this clonotype: Its target is not known.

Sequenced input: PBMCs. The clonotype was recovered from a human donor with Stevens-Johnson syndrome, a severe cutaneous drug reaction.

CDR3 in amino acids: CAISFPGQGAYGYTF. This chain joins TRBV10-3 and TRBJ1-2; the TRBD1 assignment by TCRdb is unverifiable without DNA. Germline V gene lookup returns CDR1 ENHRY and CDR2 SYGVKD. CDR3 size: 15 residues.